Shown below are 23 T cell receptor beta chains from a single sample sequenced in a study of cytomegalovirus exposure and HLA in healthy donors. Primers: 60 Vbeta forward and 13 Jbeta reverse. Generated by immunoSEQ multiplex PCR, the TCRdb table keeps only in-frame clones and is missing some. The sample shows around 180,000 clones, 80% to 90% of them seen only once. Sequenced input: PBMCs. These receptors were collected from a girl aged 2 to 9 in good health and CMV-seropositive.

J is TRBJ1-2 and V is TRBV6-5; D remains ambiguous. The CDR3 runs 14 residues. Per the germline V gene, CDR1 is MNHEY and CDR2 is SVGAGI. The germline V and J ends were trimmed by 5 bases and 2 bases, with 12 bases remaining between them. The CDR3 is CASSRTGSNYGYTF. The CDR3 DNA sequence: TGTGCCAGCAGTAGAACCGGGTCGAACTATGGCTACACCTTC.

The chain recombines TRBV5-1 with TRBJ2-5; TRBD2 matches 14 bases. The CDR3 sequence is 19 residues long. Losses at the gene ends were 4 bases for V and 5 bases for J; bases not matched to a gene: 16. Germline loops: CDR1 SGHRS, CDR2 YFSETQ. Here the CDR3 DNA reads TGCGCCAGCAGCGAAGAAGGGACTAGCGGGAGTGGCCTTCGGGAGACCCAGTACTTC. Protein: CASSEEGTSGSGLRETQYF. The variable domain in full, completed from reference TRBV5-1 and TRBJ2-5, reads KAGVTQTPRYLIKTRGQQVTLSCSPISGHRSVSWYQQTPGQGLQFLFEYFSETQRNKGNFPGRFSGRQFSNSRSEMNVSTLELGDSALYLCASSEEGTSGSGLRETQYFGPGTRLLVL.

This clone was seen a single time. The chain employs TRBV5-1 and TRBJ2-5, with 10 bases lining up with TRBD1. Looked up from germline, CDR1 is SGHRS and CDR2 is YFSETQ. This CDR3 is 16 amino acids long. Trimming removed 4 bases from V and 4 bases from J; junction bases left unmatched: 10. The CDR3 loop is CASSLREGTGVETQYF. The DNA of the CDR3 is TGCGCCAGCAGCCTACGGGAGGGGACAGGGGTAGAGACCCAGTACTTC.

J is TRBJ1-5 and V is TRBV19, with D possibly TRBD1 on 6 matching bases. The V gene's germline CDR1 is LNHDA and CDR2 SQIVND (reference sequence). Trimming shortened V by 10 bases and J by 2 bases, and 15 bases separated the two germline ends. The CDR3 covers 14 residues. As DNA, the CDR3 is TGTGCCACTTCTCGGGGGGCTGGCAATCAGCCCCAGCATTTT. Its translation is CATSRGAGNQPQHF.

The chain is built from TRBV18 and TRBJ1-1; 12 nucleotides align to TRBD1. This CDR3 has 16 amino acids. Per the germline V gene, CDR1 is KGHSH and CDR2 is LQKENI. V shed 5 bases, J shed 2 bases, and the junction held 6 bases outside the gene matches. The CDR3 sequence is CASSSGQGAFNTEAFF. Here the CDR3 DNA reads TGTGCCAGCTCATCGGGACAGGGGGCATTTAACACTGAAGCTTTCTTT.

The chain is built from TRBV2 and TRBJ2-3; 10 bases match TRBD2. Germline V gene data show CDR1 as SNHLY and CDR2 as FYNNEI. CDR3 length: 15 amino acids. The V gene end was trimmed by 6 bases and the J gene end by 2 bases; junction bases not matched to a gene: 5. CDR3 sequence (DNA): TGTGCCAGCAGCGGACTAGCGGCACCCACAGATACGCAGTATTTT. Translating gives CASSGLAAPTDTQYF.

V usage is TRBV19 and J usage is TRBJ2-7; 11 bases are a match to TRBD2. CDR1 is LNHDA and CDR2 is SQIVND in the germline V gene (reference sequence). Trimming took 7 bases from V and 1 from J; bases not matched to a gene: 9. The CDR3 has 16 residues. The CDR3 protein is CASMPTGLAGSYEQYF. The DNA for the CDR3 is TGTGCCAGTATGCCAACAGGACTAGCGGGTTCCTACGAGCAGTACTTC.

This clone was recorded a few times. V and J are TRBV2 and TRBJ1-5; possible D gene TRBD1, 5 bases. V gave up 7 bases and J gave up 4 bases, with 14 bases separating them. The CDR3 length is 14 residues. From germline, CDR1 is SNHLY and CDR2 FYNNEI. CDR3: CASNGQGGNQPQHF. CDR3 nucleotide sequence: TGTGCCAGCAACGGGCAGGGAGGTAATCAGCCCCAGCATTTT.

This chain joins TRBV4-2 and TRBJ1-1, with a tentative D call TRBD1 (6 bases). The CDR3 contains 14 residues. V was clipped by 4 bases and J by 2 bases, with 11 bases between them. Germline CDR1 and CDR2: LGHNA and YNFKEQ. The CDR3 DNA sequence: TGTGCCAGCAGCCGCCGGACAGAAAACACTGAAGCTTTCTTT. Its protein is CASSRRTENTEAFF.

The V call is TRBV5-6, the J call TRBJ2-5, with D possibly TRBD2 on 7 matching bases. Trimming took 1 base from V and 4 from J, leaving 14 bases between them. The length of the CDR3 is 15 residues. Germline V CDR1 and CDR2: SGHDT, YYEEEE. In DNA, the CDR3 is TGTGCCAGCAGCTTGTCGCAGGGGAGGGCAGAGACCCAGTACTTC. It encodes CASSLSQGRAETQYF.

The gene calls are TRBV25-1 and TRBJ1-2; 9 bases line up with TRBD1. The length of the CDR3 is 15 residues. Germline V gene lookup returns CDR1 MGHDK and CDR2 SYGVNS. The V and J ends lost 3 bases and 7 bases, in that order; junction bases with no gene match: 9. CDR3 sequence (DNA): TGTGCCAGCAGTGAGGGGACAGGGAAGTTCCGTGGCTACACCTTC. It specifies CASSEGTGKFRGYTF.

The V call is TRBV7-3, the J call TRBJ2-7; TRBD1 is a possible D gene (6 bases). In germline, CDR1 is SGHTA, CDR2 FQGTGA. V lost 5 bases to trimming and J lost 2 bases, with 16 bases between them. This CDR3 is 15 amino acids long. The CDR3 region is CASSMDSWTAYEQYF. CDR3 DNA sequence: TGTGCCAGCAGCATGGACAGTTGGACTGCCTACGAGCAGTACTTC.

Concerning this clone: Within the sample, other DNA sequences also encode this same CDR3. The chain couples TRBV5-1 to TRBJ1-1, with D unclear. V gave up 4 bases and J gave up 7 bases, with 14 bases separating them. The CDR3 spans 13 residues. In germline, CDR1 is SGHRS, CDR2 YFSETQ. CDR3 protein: CASSVVFEGEAFF. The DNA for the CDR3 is TGCGCCAGCAGCGTGGTTTTTGAGGGTGAAGCTTTCTTT. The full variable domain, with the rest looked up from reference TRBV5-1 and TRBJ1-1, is KAGVTQTPRYLIKTRGQQVTLSCSPISGHRSVSWYQQTPGQGLQFLFEYFSETQRNKGNFPGRFSGRQFSNSRSEMNVSTLELGDSALYLCASSVVFEGEAFFGQGTRLTVV.

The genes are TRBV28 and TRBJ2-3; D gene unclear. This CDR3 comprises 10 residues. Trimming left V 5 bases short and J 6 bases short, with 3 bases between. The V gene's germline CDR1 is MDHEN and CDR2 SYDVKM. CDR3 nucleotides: TGTGCCAGCAGTCAGGATACGCAGTATTTT. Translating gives CASSQDTQYF.

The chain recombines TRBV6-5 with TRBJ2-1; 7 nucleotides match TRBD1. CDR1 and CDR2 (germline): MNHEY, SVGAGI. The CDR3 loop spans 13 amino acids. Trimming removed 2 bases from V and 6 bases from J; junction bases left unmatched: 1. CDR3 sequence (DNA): TGTGCCAGCAGTTACGACAGGGTCAATGAGCAGTTCTTC. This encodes CASSYDRVNEQFF.

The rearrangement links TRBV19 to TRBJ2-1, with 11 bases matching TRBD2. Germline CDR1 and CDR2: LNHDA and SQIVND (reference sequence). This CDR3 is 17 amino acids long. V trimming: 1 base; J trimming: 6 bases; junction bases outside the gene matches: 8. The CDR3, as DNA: TGTGCCAGTAGTATAGGACTAGCGGGGTGGGACGTCAATGAGCAGTTCTTC. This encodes CASSIGLAGWDVNEQFF.

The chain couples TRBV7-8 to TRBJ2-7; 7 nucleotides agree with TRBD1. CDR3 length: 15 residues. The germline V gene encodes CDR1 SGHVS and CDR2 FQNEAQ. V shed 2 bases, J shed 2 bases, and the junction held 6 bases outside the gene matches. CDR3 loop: CASSLLDRRPYEQYF. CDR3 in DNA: TGTGCCAGCAGCTTACTGGACAGGAGGCCCTACGAGCAGTACTTC.

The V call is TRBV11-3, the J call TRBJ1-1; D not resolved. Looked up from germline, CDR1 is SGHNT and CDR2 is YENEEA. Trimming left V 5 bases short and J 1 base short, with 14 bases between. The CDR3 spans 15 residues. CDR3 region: CASSPGVGRNTEAFF. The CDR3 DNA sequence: TGTGCCAGCAGCCCGGGAGTGGGCAGGAACACTGAAGCTTTCTTT.

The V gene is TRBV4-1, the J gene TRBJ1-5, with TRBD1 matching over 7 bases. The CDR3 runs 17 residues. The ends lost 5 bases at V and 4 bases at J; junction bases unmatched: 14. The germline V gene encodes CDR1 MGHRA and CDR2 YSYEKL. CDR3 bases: TGCGCCAGCAGCACGTACAGGGGACCCTATAGTAATCAGCCCCAGCATTTT. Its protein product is CASSTYRGPYSNQPQHF.

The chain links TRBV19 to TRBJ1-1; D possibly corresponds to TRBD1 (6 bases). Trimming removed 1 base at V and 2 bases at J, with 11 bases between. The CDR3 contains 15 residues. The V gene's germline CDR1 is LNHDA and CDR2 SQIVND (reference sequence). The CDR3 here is CASSIGRTVNTEAFF. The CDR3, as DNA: TGTGCCAGTAGTATAGGAAGGACAGTAAACACTGAAGCTTTCTTT.

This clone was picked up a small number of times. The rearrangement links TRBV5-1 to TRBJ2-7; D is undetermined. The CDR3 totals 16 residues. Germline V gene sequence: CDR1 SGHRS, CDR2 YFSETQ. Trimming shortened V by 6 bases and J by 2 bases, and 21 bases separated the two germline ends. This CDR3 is CASTPAKTSYPYEQYF. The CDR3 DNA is TGCGCCAGCACCCCCGCAAAGACTTCTTACCCCTACGAGCAGTACTTC.

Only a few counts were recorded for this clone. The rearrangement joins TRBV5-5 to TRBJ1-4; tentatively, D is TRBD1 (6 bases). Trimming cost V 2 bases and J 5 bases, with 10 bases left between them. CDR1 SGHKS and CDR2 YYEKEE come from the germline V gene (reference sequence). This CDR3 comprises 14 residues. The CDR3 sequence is CASSLRGANEKLFF. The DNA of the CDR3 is TGTGCCAGCAGCTTACGGGGGGCGAATGAAAAACTGTTTTTT.

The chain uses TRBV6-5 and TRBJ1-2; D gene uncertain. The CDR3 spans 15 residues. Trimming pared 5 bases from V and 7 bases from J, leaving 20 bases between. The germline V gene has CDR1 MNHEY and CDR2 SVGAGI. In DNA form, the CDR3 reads TGTGCCAGCAGTCCCCTCGCCGGTGCCAACGGTGGCTACACCTTC. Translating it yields CASSPLAGANGGYTF.